This TCR beta chain emerged from a study of T cell repertoires in cytomegalovirus infection. TCRdb reanalysed the reads using MiXCR and keeps one entry per CDR3 protein. The data contain approximately 100,000 distinct CDR3 sequences, 25% to 30% of them seen just once; the ten biggest clones take up about 81%. The germline V gene has CDR1 GTSNPN and CDR2 SVGIG (reference sequence). V gave up 2 bases and J gave up 3 bases, with 13 bases separating them. CDR3 size: 15 residues. Concerning this clonotype: Antigen unknown.

This specimen consisted of CD8+ T cells from cultured PBMCs, obtained from culture after CMV antigen stimulation. V gene TRBV30 combines with J gene TRBJ1-4, with D hard to call. The clonotype originates from a human donor in good health (CMV status not recorded). Some clones in this sample may be carry-over from other donors' samples. CDR3 DNA sequence: TGTGCCTGGAGTTCGGTGAGCACGGCTAATGAAAAACTGTTTTTT. This encodes CAWSSVSTANEKLFF.